The clone carrying this T cell receptor beta chain was seen repeatedly, ten times or more. The record originates from a study of T cells in Graves' hyperthyroidism and ophthalmopathy. Amplification of TCR beta CDR3 regions used RNA as the template. During a first-round RT-PCR of the TCR CDR3, the HTBI primer set was used. One entry per CDR3 protein results from TCRdb running MiXCR on the multiplex PCR reads. The table has about 710,000 distinct CDR3 sequences, around 17% seen once; the top ten hold under 10%. The CDR3 covers 15 residues. The V gene end was trimmed by 1 base and the J gene end by 8 bases; junction bases not matched to a gene: 4. Looked up from germline, CDR1 is SGHAT and CDR2 is FQNNGV.

The sample taken for sequencing was blood. This sequence was found in a man between 18 and 35 years old with Graves' hyperthyroidism. This chain links TRBV11-2 with TRBJ1-6; TRBD1 aligns across 8 bases. The CDR3 region is CASSLAGGSYSPLHF. For the CDR3, the DNA is TGTGCCAGCAGCTTAGCAGGGGGCTCATATTCACCCCTCCACTTT.